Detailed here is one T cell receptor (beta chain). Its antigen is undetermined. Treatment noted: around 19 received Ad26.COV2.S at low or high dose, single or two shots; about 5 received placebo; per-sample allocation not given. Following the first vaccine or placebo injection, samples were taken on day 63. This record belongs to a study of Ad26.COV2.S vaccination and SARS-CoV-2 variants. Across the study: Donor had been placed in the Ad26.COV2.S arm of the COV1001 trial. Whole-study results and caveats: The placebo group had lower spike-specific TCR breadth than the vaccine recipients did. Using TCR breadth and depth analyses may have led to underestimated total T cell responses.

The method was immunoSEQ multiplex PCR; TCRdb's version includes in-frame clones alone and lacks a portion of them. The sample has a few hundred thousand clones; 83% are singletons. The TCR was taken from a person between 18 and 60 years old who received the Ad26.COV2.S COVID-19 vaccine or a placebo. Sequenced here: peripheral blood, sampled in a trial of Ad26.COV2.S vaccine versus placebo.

CDR3 region: CASSLDLNQPQHF. The CDR3 nucleotides read TGTGCCAGCAGCTTAGACCTCAATCAGCCCCAGCATTTT. V and J are TRBV7-2 and TRBJ1-5, with unresolved D. There are 13 residues in the CDR3. Per the germline V gene, CDR1 is SGHTA and CDR2 is FQGNSA. V lost 1 base to trimming and J lost 3 bases, with 4 bases between them.